The 21 T cell receptor beta chains below all came from one sample that was sequenced in a study of T-cell reconstitution after alpha-beta-depleted transplantation in children. The TCRbeta library was prepared with unique molecular identifiers. From the PCR reads, TCRdb called clonotypes with MiXCR, one entry per CDR3 protein. The sample lists roughly 350,000 distinct CDR3 sequences; approximately 10% were seen once. The sample was PBMCs from the stem cell graft donor, taken from the stem cell graft. Source of these receptors: a human donor who donated a stem cell graft to a child with acute lymphoblastic leukemia.

J is TRBJ2-7 and V is TRBV12-3 or TRBV12-4, with D possibly TRBD1 on 5 matching bases. V was cut by 5 bases and J by 4 bases, with 15 bases left in between. The CDR3 consists of 14 residues. CDR3 bases: TGTGCCAGCAGTCCCCAGGGTGACGGATACGAGCAGTACTTC. As protein: CASSPQGDGYEQYF.

CDR3 sequence reads: CSARLAGAPGETQYF. The CDR3 DNA is TGCAGTGCTAGACTAGCGGGAGCCCCTGGGGAGACCCAGTACTTC. The chain uses TRBV20-1 and TRBJ2-5, with 10 bases that match TRBD2. Looked up from germline, CDR1 is DFQATT and CDR2 is SNEGSKA (reference sequence). The length of the CDR3 is 15 residues. V dropped 2 bases and J dropped 5; count of bases not matched to a gene: 8.

This chain links TRBV4-3 with TRBJ2-1, with unresolved D. This CDR3 is 15 amino acids long. Germline loops: CDR1 LGHNA, CDR2 YSLEER. Trimming shortened V by 1 base and J by 4 bases, and 11 bases separated the two germline ends. CDR3 loop: CASSQAAEPYNEQFF. CDR3 nucleotide sequence: TGCGCCAGCAGCCAAGCGGCAGAACCGTACAATGAGCAGTTCTTC.

This clonotype was seen a handful of times. V usage is TRBV5-6 and J usage is TRBJ2-1; D is unclear. The CDR3 is 15 amino acids. V lost 6 bases to trimming and J lost 0 bases, with 13 bases between them. Germline CDR1 reads SGHDT; CDR2 reads YYEEEE. The CDR3 DNA follows: TGTGCCAGCATCTCCCAGCTGAGCTCCTACAATGAGCAGTTCTTC. The encoded protein is CASISQLSSYNEQFF.

The V gene is TRBV5-1, the J gene TRBJ1-1, with 9 nucleotides matching TRBD1. Per the germline V gene, CDR1 is SGHRS and CDR2 is YFSETQ. The CDR3 is 13 residues long. V shed 7 bases, J shed 5 bases, and the junction held 6 bases outside the gene matches. CDR3 residues: CASFDRGETEAFF. The CDR3 bases are TGCGCCAGCTTCGACAGGGGGGAGACTGAAGCTTTCTTT.

The V and J genes are TRBV5-1 and TRBJ1-1, with 8 bases that match TRBD1. CDR1 SGHRS and CDR2 YFSETQ come from the germline V gene. The J segment lost 4 bases and the V segment lost 4 bases, leaving 6 bases of the junction unmatched. The CDR3 length is 14 residues. This chain's CDR3 is CASSDGQGLTEAFF. The CDR3 nucleotides read TGCGCCAGCAGCGACGGACAGGGACTCACTGAAGCTTTCTTT.

A word on this clonotype: Compared with germline, one end of the junction differs, possibly owing to a read error. V gene TRBV5-1 combines with J gene TRBJ2-6; maybe TRBD2 (6 bases). This CDR3 contains 16 residues. CDR1 SGHRS and CDR2 YFSETQ come from the germline V gene. CDR3 bases: TGCGCCAGCAGCTTGGTGGAGGGCTCTGGGGCCAACGGCCTGACTTTC. Translation: CASSLVEGSGANGLTF.

The V and J genes are TRBV14 and TRBJ2-1; D possibly matches TRBD1 or TRBD2 (5 bases each). Germline CDR1 SGHDN, CDR2 FVKESK. The CDR3 is 15 residues long. The V end was cut by 9 bases, the J end by 0 bases, with 15 bases between. The CDR3 here is CARGSRERSYNEQFF. The CDR3 DNA follows: TGTGCCAGGGGCTCCAGGGAGCGCTCCTACAATGAGCAGTTCTTC.

This clonotype has more than one count but fewer than ten. This chain uses TRBV7-2 with TRBJ2-7; 10 bases line up with TRBD2. Germline CDR1 SGHTA, CDR2 FQGNSA. The V gene end was trimmed by 5 bases and the J gene end by 5 bases; junction bases not matched to a gene: 12. This CDR3 comprises 16 residues. CDR3 DNA: TGTGCCAGCAGCATACTCACCGGGACTAGCGACGACGAGCAGTACTTC. The encoded protein is CASSILTGTSDDEQYF.

This clonotype has a handful of counts. CDR3 amino acids: CASSHLSSGANVLTF. In DNA form, the CDR3 reads TGCGCCAGCAGCCATCTGAGCTCTGGGGCCAACGTCCTGACTTTC. This rearrangement joins TRBV4-1 to TRBJ2-6; D is unclear. Germline loops: CDR1 MGHRA, CDR2 YSYEKL. Trimming stripped 3 bases from V and 0 bases from J, with 6 bases between. The CDR3 is 15 residues long.

The CDR3 sequence is CATGSNRGTEAFF. The CDR3, as DNA: TGTGCCACCGGAAGTAACAGGGGGACTGAAGCTTTCTTT. This rearrangement joins TRBV28 to TRBJ1-1; 8 nucleotides match TRBD1. The germline CDR1 and CDR2 sequences are MDHEN and SYDVKM. This CDR3 comprises 13 residues. Trimming at V came to 10 bases and at J to 5 bases, leaving 9 bases not matched to a gene.

This clonotype was found a few times. The chain recombines TRBV4-3 with TRBJ2-7; D could derive from TRBD1 or TRBD2 (5 bases each). CDR3 length: 15 amino acids. CDR1 LGHNA and CDR2 YSLEER come from the germline V gene. V was cut by 3 bases and J by 8 bases, with 20 bases left in between. The CDR3 reads CASSQTGTHPIKQYF. The CDR3 bases are TGCGCCAGCAGCCAGACCGGGACGCATCCTATCAAGCAGTACTTC.

This clonotype has more than one count but fewer than ten. The V and J genes are TRBV12-3 or TRBV12-4 and TRBJ2-2, with a tentative D call TRBD2 (6 bases). The CDR3 contains 12 residues. V lost 10 bases, J lost 4 bases, and 10 bases lay in between. CDR3 loop: CATAGFTGELFF. As DNA, the CDR3 is TGTGCCACCGCGGGGTTCACCGGGGAGCTGTTTTTT.

The chain couples TRBV18 to TRBJ2-5, with D perhaps matching TRBD1 (5 bases). The CDR3 spans 16 residues. Per the germline V gene, CDR1 is KGHSH and CDR2 is LQKENI. Trimming left V 4 bases short and J 2 bases short, with 17 bases between. The CDR3 coding sequence is TGTGCCAGCTCACAACCATTAGGGGCCCTACAAGAGACCCAGTACTTC. The encoded protein is CASSQPLGALQETQYF.

The genes are TRBV7-9 and TRBJ1-1; TRBD1 might be the D (5 bases). Germline CDR1 SEHNR, CDR2 FQNEAQ (reference sequence). CDR3 size: 14 residues. Trimming pared 3 bases from V and 1 base from J, leaving 9 bases between. The CDR3 sequence is CASSLGGANTEAFF. CDR3 nucleotides: TGTGCCAGCAGCTTGGGTGGGGCGAACACTGAAGCTTTCTTT.

This clonotype has only a few counts. The rearrangement links TRBV7-8 to TRBJ2-2; D is possibly TRBD2 (6 bases). V lost 4 bases to trimming and J lost 1 base, with 10 bases between them. Germline values: CDR1 SGHVS, CDR2 FQNEAQ. The CDR3 is made up of 15 amino acids. The CDR3 loop is CASSWGTWNTGELFF. Written as DNA, the CDR3 is TGTGCCAGCAGCTGGGGGACTTGGAACACCGGGGAGCTGTTTTTT.

This clonotype was counted a few times. The CDR3 is CASSLVISRQPQHF. CDR3 in DNA: TGCGCCAGCAGCTTGGTTATTTCTCGTCAGCCCCAGCATTTT. The chain combines TRBV5-1 with TRBJ1-5; D gene unclear. Trimming pared 0 bases from V and 6 bases from J, leaving 10 bases between. The CDR3 spans 14 residues. The germline V gene encodes CDR1 SGHRS and CDR2 YFSETQ.

The sample holds many counts of this clonotype. The chain carries TRBV7-9 and TRBJ1-2; unclear D gene. The CDR3 contains 13 residues. V was pared by 5 bases and J by 8 bases, with 15 bases between. Germline V gene sequence: CDR1 SEHNR, CDR2 FQNEAQ (reference sequence). Here the CDR3 reads CASSSNSVWGYTF. For the CDR3, the DNA is TGTGCCAGCAGCAGCAACAGCGTATGGGGCTACACCTTC.

This clonotype was observed at least ten times. The junction shows a germline mismatch at one end, possibly a read error. V usage is TRBV7-7 and J usage is TRBJ2-2, with unresolved D. Germline V gene data show CDR1 as SSHAT and CDR2 as FNYEAQ (reference sequence). CDR3 size: 13 residues. The CDR3 loop is CASSFPNTGELFF. DNA for the CDR3: TGTGCTAGCAGCTTTCCCAACACCGGGGAGCTGTTTTTT. The full variable domain, completed using reference TRBV7-7 and TRBJ2-2, is GAGVSQSPRYKVTKRGQDVTLRCDPISSHATLYWYQQALGQGPEFLTYFNYEAQPDKSGLPSDRFSAERPEGSISTLTIQRTEQRDSAMYRCASSFPNTGELFFGEGSRLTVL.

The table lists this clonotype with many counts. This rearrangement joins TRBV20-1 to TRBJ2-7; D is possibly TRBD2 (6 bases). The V and J ends lost 7 bases and 1 base respectively, with 11 bases between them. The CDR3 totals 12 residues. Germline V gene sequence: CDR1 DFQATT, CDR2 SNEGSKA (reference sequence). CDR3 nucleotides: TGCAGTGTCGTAGGACTATCCTACGAGCAGTACTTC. It translates to CSVVGLSYEQYF.

In this sample, this clonotype turned up a few times. The chain uses TRBV10-3 and TRBJ2-7, with TRBD2 identical over 7 bases. The CDR3 loop spans 15 amino acids. CDR1 and CDR2 from the germline V gene are ENHRY and SYGVKD. Trimming cost V 2 bases and J 0 bases; bases outside gene matches: 4. This CDR3 reads CAISEVAGDSYEQYF. DNA for the CDR3: TGTGCCATCAGTGAGGTGGCGGGGGACTCCTACGAGCAGTACTTC.